This T cell receptor beta chain stems from a study of sequential checkpoint blockade in melanoma (dated by TCRdb to about 2019). Describing the broader study: Patients were randomized 1:1 to first-line nivolumab followed by ipilimumab (arm A) or ipilimumab followed by nivolumab (arm B). Maintenance nivolumab came after each of the two trial sequences. The study at large found these results: The response-prediction model combining TCR metrics and mutation burden needs validation in larger, independent patient cohorts.

With regard to this clone: The antigen it recognizes is unknown. Per-nucleotide qualities are absent, and no much larger clonotype sits a single base away.

Interpreted using the paper, the treatment or condition label stands for: randomized to nivolumab then ipilimumab (arm A) or the reverse (arm B). Prior DNA-damaging chemotherapy had not been received by any trial patient. On a FACS Aria II flow cytometer, live CD3+CD8+ cells that were negative for CD19 and CD56 were sorted from thawed PBMCs. Samples were obtained from patients with melanoma enrolled in CheckMate 064, a randomized, open-label phase II trial of sequential checkpoint blockade. Peripheral blood mononuclear cells were collected by leukapheresis, purified with Ficoll-Paque, and frozen in human serum with around 10% DMSO. Immediately after sorting, the purity of the sorted blood CD3+CD8+ cells was confirmed to be >98%, and DNA was then extracted. Taken from cysteine to phenylalanine, the CDR3 has 16 residues. Of the read, only the CDR3 DNA is kept; its 48 bases are in frame from base 1. The V end gives up 0 bases and the J end 4 bases, leaving 5 bases in the junction not matched to a gene. Based on the germline V gene (reference sequence), the CDR1 and CDR2 sequences are MNHNY and SVGAGI.

The immunoSEQ Assay was used to immunosequence TCRbeta CDR3 regions from genomic DNA. Before high-throughput sequencing, genomic DNA was amplified using bias-controlled multiplex PCR. For the original study's pipeline: To quantify the absolute abundance of each unique TCRbeta CDR3 region, the sequences were collapsed and filtered. Clonality was defined as 1 minus Pielou's evenness and was calculated using productive rearrangements only. A previously published method was used to identify clones whose frequencies were significantly greater in on-treatment samples than in baseline samples. TCRdb provides this immuneACCESS table in a form limited to in-frame rearrangements. Some clones are lacking; in checked studies, under half of them reflect an unresolved V gene, and why the rest are absent is not known. That table supplies the V and J calls and clone size; D and trimming were determined from the DNA. The sample yields 15,000 to 20,000 clones; approximately 72% were counted once. The ten top clones hold 21% of the sample.

The receptor chain draws on TRBV6-6 and TRBJ2-7, and 11 junctional nucleotides match TRBD1. This clonotype was sampled from a human donor with melanoma. Source: CD8+ T cells sorted from blood (inferred from file names), taken from a patient given nivolumab and ipilimumab in sequence. In nucleotide form, the sequence is TGTGCCAGCAGTTACTCGATGGGACAGGGGGTTTACGAGCAGTACTTC. It specifies CASSYSMGQGVYEQYF.